These 18 T cell receptor beta chains originate from one sample sequenced in a study of blood T cell repertoires in COVID-19. Sequenced by immunoSEQ multiplex PCR; TCRdb stores in-frame clones only, minus some. Here the sample spans 150,000 to 200,000 clones, around 90% being singletons. Sequencing was done on a sample of PBMCs or T cells enriched from blood (not recorded which). The receptors were sampled from a young woman who had recovered from COVID-19.

The J gene is TRBJ1-1, the V gene TRBV9, with a possible D match to TRBD1 (6 bases). V lost 4 bases to trimming and J lost 7 bases, with 8 bases between them. CDR1 and CDR2 (germline): SGDLS, YYNGEE. CDR3 size: 11 residues. Here the CDR3 DNA reads TGTGCCAGCAGCTCAGGGGTTGAAGCTTTCTTT. Protein sequence: CASSSGVEAFF.

This clone was observed once. V is TRBV2 and J is TRBJ2-7; 7 bases agree with TRBD1. With V trimmed by 7 bases and J by 5 bases, 8 bases remained unmatched. The CDR3 extends over 13 amino acids. CDR1 is SNHLY, CDR2 FYNNEI, per germline. CDR3 sequence reads: CASKTEDRDEQYF. DNA for the CDR3: TGTGCCAGCAAAACGGAAGACAGGGACGAGCAGTACTTC.

V usage is TRBV11-2 and J usage is TRBJ1-2, with TRBD1 as a possible D gene (6 bases). This CDR3 has 13 amino acids. Trimming pared 6 bases from V and 6 bases from J, leaving 14 bases between. CDR1 and CDR2 from the germline V gene are SGHAT and FQNNGV. The CDR3 sequence: CASSYSTGNGYTF. The CDR3 DNA reads as TGTGCCAGCAGTTATAGTACAGGGAATGGCTACACCTTC.

The chain has TRBV4-1 and TRBJ2-7; TRBD2 might be the D (5 bases). The CDR3 loop spans 15 amino acids. V lost 0 bases and J 1 base, leaving 10 bases between the germline ends. Germline values: CDR1 MGHRA, CDR2 YSYEKL. Here the CDR3 DNA reads TGCGCCAGCAGCCAAGATTGGACTGATTCCTACGAGCAGTACTTC. It encodes CASSQDWTDSYEQYF.

V is TRBV6-2 or TRBV6-3 and J is TRBJ2-1; the D is unclear. The germline V and J ends were trimmed by 2 bases and 7 bases, with 6 bases remaining between them. CDR3 length: 12 amino acids. Germline loops: CDR1 MNHEY, CDR2 SVGEGT. The CDR3 region has the DNA TGTGCCAGCAGTTACGTCCGGAATGAGCAGTTCTTC. Translated: CASSYVRNEQFF.

The chain carries TRBV6-2 or TRBV6-3 and TRBJ2-2; TRBD2 matches 12 bases. Germline loops: CDR1 MNHEY, CDR2 SVGEGT. The CDR3 sequence is 18 residues long. V shed 2 bases, J shed 0 bases, and the junction held 4 bases outside the gene matches. CDR3 nucleotides: TGTGCCAGCAGTTACGGGACTAGCGGGTTTCCGAACACCGGGGAGCTGTTTTTT. Translating gives CASSYGTSGFPNTGELFF.

The rearrangement joins TRBV5-1 to TRBJ2-2; TRBD2 aligns across 8 bases. Germline V gives CDR1 SGHRS, CDR2 YFSETQ. This CDR3 contains 16 residues. The V and J ends lost 0 bases and 6 bases, in that order; junction bases with no gene match: 7. The CDR3 nucleotides read TGCGCCAGCAGCTTGGGGCCGGGGGGGCTATCCGGGGAGCTGTTTTTT. It is translated as CASSLGPGGLSGELFF.

This clone occurred a few times. The chain joins TRBV30 to TRBJ2-7; 9 bases are a match to TRBD1. The V gene's germline CDR1 is GTSNPN and CDR2 SVGIG (reference sequence). Trimming removed 7 bases from V and 3 bases from J; junction bases left unmatched: 13. The CDR3 extends over 15 amino acids. CDR3 amino acids: CAFKVDRGIDYEQYF. CDR3 sequence (DNA): TGTGCCTTCAAAGTCGACAGGGGGATCGACTACGAGCAGTACTTC.

CDR3 region: CASSVVGAGGLDTQYF. The CDR3 DNA follows: TGTGCCAGCAGCGTAGTCGGAGCGGGGGGCCTGGATACGCAGTATTTT. The V call is TRBV9, the J call TRBJ2-3; 9 nucleotides match TRBD2. The CDR3 consists of 16 residues. Germline V gene sequence: CDR1 SGDLS, CDR2 YYNGEE. The V segment lost 0 bases and the J segment 6 bases; nucleotides outside the gene matches: 8.

This sequence joins TRBV6-5 and TRBJ1-6; tentative D call: TRBD1 (5 bases). CDR1 and CDR2 (germline): MNHEY, SVGAGI. The CDR3 totals 13 residues. V lost 11 bases and J 7 bases, leaving 15 bases between the germline ends. The CDR3 sequence is CAGTTDENSPLHF. CDR3 DNA: TGTGCCGGCACGACAGATGAGAATTCACCCCTCCACTTT.

V gene TRBV6-4 combines with J gene TRBJ2-3, with 7 bases fitting TRBD2. The germline V gene has CDR1 MRHNA and CDR2 SNTAGT. The CDR3 loop spans 16 amino acids. Unmatched junction bases numbered 8, after V lost 3 bases and J lost 2 bases. CDR3 in DNA: TGTGCCAGCAGTGAGGCCCCCGGGAGGCCCACAGATACGCAGTATTTT. Translated: CASSEAPGRPTDTQYF.

The rearrangement links TRBV13 to TRBJ2-7; possibly TRBD2 for D (5 bases). V dropped 3 bases and J dropped 5 bases, with 8 bases sitting between them. Germline V gene sequence: CDR1 PRHDT, CDR2 FYEKMQ (reference sequence). The CDR3 is 12 residues long. The CDR3 reads CASSFVANEQYF. CDR3 nucleotide sequence: TGTGCCAGCAGCTTTGTAGCGAACGAGCAGTACTTC.

The chain employs TRBV20-1 and TRBJ1-5; 7 bases line up with TRBD1. The J segment lost 8 bases and the V segment lost 3 bases, leaving 13 bases of the junction unmatched. The CDR3 sequence is 15 residues long. From germline, CDR1 is DFQATT and CDR2 SNEGSKA (reference sequence). The CDR3 protein is CSASTGEVGIKPQHF. CDR3 nucleotides: TGCAGTGCTAGTACAGGGGAGGTGGGTATCAAGCCCCAGCATTTT.

The CDR3 region is CASSLRGGRASGATDTQYF. Written as DNA, the CDR3 is TGTGCCAGCAGCTTAAGGGGCGGGAGGGCCAGTGGGGCAACAGATACGCAGTATTTT. The rearrangement uses TRBV7-3 and TRBJ2-3, with 9 bases identical to TRBD2. This CDR3 has 19 residues. With V trimmed by 1 base and J by 3 bases, 14 bases remained unmatched. Germline CDR1 SGHTA, CDR2 FQGTGA.

The V and J genes are TRBV5-1 and TRBJ2-2; 11 bases fit TRBD2. CDR1 SGHRS and CDR2 YFSETQ come from the germline V gene. The CDR3 consists of 16 residues. V was pared by 4 bases and J by 1 base, with 3 bases of the junction left unmatched. The CDR3 DNA reads TGCGCCAGCAGCCGTACTAGCGGGAGGAACACCGGGGAGCTGTTTTTT. It encodes CASSRTSGRNTGELFF.

This rearrangement joins TRBV5-6 to TRBJ2-7; 7 bases map to TRBD1. Per germline, CDR1 SGHDT and CDR2 YYEEEE. The trim removed 0 bases at V and 6 bases at J, leaving 6 bases unmatched. The CDR3 totals 14 residues. The CDR3 DNA reads TGTGCCAGCAGCTTGGGGGCAGGGGGATCCGAGCAGTACTTC. Amino acid sequence: CASSLGAGGSEQYF. Together with reference TRBV5-6 and TRBJ2-7, the CDR3 gives the full variable domain: DAGVTQSPTHLIKTRGQQVTLRCSPKSGHDTVSWYQQALGQGPQFIFQYYEEEERQRGNFPDRFSGHQFPNYSSELNVNALLLGDSALYLCASSLGAGGSEQYFGPGTRLTVT.

The V and J genes are TRBV29-1 and TRBJ1-1; weak D call: TRBD1 (5 bases). Per the germline V gene, CDR1 is SQVTM and CDR2 is ANQGSEA. The CDR3 totals 10 residues. Trimming shortened V by 4 bases and J by 7 bases, and 7 bases separated the two germline ends. The CDR3 sequence is CSVGGSEAFF. Here the CDR3 DNA reads TGCAGCGTTGGGGGCAGTGAAGCTTTCTTT.

The chain links TRBV20-1 to TRBJ2-1; D possibly corresponds to TRBD2 (6 bases). The CDR3 is 13 residues long. CDR1 DFQATT and CDR2 SNEGSKA come from the germline V gene (reference sequence). Trimming shortened V by 3 bases and J by 9 bases, and 15 bases separated the two germline ends. CDR3 coding DNA: TGCAGTGCTAGTTTAGCGGCCTGGGGTGAGCAGTTCTTC. This codes for CSASLAAWGEQFF.